These 5 T cell receptor beta chains were sequenced from one sample in a study of blood T cell repertoires in COVID-19. This table comes from immunoSEQ multiplex PCR, and its TCRdb copy is limited to in-frame clones, with some not included. This table has hundreds of thousands of clones, around 87% appearing once. Sequenced: peripheral blood. The receptors here all came from a human donor in a cohort sampled during active COVID-19.

This clone was seen a single time. The V and J genes are TRBV18 and TRBJ1-2; D is possibly TRBD1 (6 bases). The germline gives CDR1 KGHSH, CDR2 LQKENI. This CDR3 has 15 residues. The V end was cut by 2 bases, the J end by 8 bases, with 18 bases between. The CDR3 region is CASSPFVSGGRGYTF. The CDR3 DNA is TGTGCCAGCTCACCATTCGTGTCGGGGGGCCGAGGCTACACCTTC.

V gene TRBV5-4 combines with J gene TRBJ2-7; TRBD2 matches 13 bases. Germline V lookup: CDR1 SGHNT, CDR2 YYREEE (reference sequence). The CDR3 is 14 amino acids. V was clipped by 3 bases and J by 6 bases; unmatched bases: 3. The CDR3 loop reads CASSWTSGSPEQYF. CDR3 sequence (DNA): TGTGCCAGCAGCTGGACTAGCGGGAGCCCCGAGCAGTACTTC. Supplemented by reference TRBV5-4 and TRBJ2-7, the full variable domain reads ETGVTQSPTHLIKTRGQQVTLRCSSQSGHNTVSWYQQALGQGPQFIFQYYREEENGRGNFPPRFSGLQFPNYSSELNVNALELDDSALYLCASSWTSGSPEQYFGPGTRLTVT.

CDR3: CASSSQTGEVAEAFF. CDR3 bases: TGCGCCAGCAGCTCCCAGACAGGGGAGGTCGCTGAAGCTTTCTTT. The chain links TRBV5-1 to TRBJ1-1, with 8 bases lining up with TRBD1. The germline gives CDR1 SGHRS, CDR2 YFSETQ. The CDR3 loop spans 15 amino acids. Trimming took 3 bases from V and 6 from J; bases not matched to a gene: 10.

V and J are TRBV6-5 and TRBJ2-1, with D possibly matching TRBD1 (6 bases). Trimming pared 10 bases from V and 6 bases from J, leaving 19 bases between. From germline, CDR1 is MNHEY and CDR2 SVGAGI. CDR3 length: 14 residues. The CDR3 DNA is TGTGCCAAAGGCTCCGGGACAACTTGCAATGAGCAGTTCTTC. Protein product: CAKGSGTTCNEQFF.

This chain connects TRBV2 to TRBJ2-1, with 8 bases aligning to TRBD2. V was pared by 1 base and J by 6 bases, with 8 bases of the junction left unmatched. The CDR3 length is 16 residues. Germline assignment: CDR1 SNHLY and CDR2 FYNNEI. The CDR3 here is CASSEVTGLGINEQFF. The CDR3 DNA follows: TGTGCCAGCAGTGAAGTTACGGGACTAGGCATCAATGAGCAGTTCTTC.